This T cell receptor (beta chain) was captured by sequencing in a study of CD8 T cells in Susac syndrome. The germline gives CDR1 SNHLY, CDR2 FYNNEI. The CDR3 runs 15 residues. With 1 base clipped from V and 10 bases from J, the junction kept 8 bases outside the gene matches. From blood CD8+ and CD4+ T cells, the TCR beta chain was sequenced. The CD8+ and CD4+ T cells were isolated magnetically using a negative isolation approach, whereas the TEMRA cells were enriched by FACS. After extraction with the RNeasy kit, about 0.45 to 1 ug of the RNA was reverse transcribed using random hexamers. It was immunoSEQ multiplex PCR that amplified TCR beta CDR3 across 54 Vbeta and 13 Jbeta. TCRdb redid the calling of the immunoSEQ multiplex PCR reads with MiXCR, one entry per CDR3 protein. The table shows about 210,000 distinct CDR3 sequences, with 95% occurring only once.

The receptor's source is a human donor with multiple sclerosis. The sample consisted of CD4+ T cells from PBMCs. The chain is built from TRBV2 and TRBJ2-1, with TRBD2 matching over 9 bases. DNA of the CDR3: TGTGCCAGCAGTGAAGGGTTAGCGGGAGTTCGAGAGCAGTTCTTC. Protein sequence: CASSEGLAGVREQFF.